One and the same sample provided the 20 T cell receptor beta chains below, sequenced in a study of cytomegalovirus exposure and HLA in healthy donors. This PCR relied on a set of 60 Vbeta primers and 13 Jbeta primers. TCRdb's copy holds only in-frame clones and misses some; the assay was immunoSEQ multiplex PCR. The sample lists about 220,000 clones; more than 75% were seen once. Sequenced: PBMCs. These receptors were collected from a man aged 35-49 years in good health and CMV-seropositive.

The rearrangement links TRBV7-8 to TRBJ2-1; 7 bases are shared with TRBD2. This CDR3 region has 18 residues. The germline CDR1 and CDR2 sequences are SGHVS and FQNEAQ. V dropped 5 bases and J dropped 6; count of bases not matched to a gene: 19. The CDR3 DNA follows: TGTGCCAGCAGCCCCGGCGCGGGAGCTGATGGCCCAAGCAATGAGCAGTTCTTC. Its translation is CASSPGAGADGPSNEQFF.

This clone occurred once. The chain carries TRBV7-9 and TRBJ2-1; 10 bases align to TRBD2. The trim removed 1 base at V and 7 bases at J, leaving 4 bases unmatched. From germline, CDR1 is SEHNR and CDR2 FQNEAQ (reference sequence). This CDR3 comprises 15 residues. CDR3 DNA: TGTGCCAGCAGCTTAGTACTAGCGGGGCGTAATGAGCAGTTCTTC. This sequence encodes CASSLVLAGRNEQFF.

The gene calls are TRBV9 and TRBJ2-3; 7 positions match TRBD1. Trimming cost V 3 bases and J 6 bases; bases outside gene matches: 7. The germline V gene encodes CDR1 SGDLS and CDR2 YYNGEE. The CDR3 is 14 amino acids. CDR3 residues: CASSALQGVDTQYF. Written as DNA, the CDR3 is TGTGCCAGCAGCGCTCTCCAGGGGGTCGATACGCAGTATTTT.

The rearrangement links TRBV2 to TRBJ1-5, with D unclear. The ends were cut back, 4 bases at V and 0 bases at J, with 7 bases in the middle. Germline V gives CDR1 SNHLY, CDR2 FYNNEI. The CDR3 covers 14 residues. This chain's CDR3 is CASSARLSNQPQHF. CDR3 nucleotides: TGTGCCAGCAGTGCCAGGCTTAGCAATCAGCCCCAGCATTTT. Combining the CDR3 with reference TRBV2 and TRBJ1-5 gives the whole variable domain EPEVTQTPSHQVTQMGQEVILRCVPISNHLYFYWYRQILGQKVEFLVSFYNNEISEKSEIFDDQFSVERPDGSNFTLKIRSTKLEDSAMYFCASSARLSNQPQHFGDGTRLSIL.

The gene calls are TRBV15 and TRBJ2-5; 7 bases agree with TRBD2. The CDR3 has 16 residues. The germline CDR1 and CDR2 sequences are LNHNV and YYDKDF (reference sequence). Losses at the gene ends were 3 bases for V and 1 base for J; bases not matched to a gene: 8. The CDR3 region is CATSRGREDFQETQYF. The DNA of the CDR3 is TGTGCCACCAGCAGGGGGAGGGAAGATTTCCAAGAGACCCAGTACTTC.

The rearrangement links TRBV5-1 to TRBJ1-5; perhaps TRBD1 as D (5 bases). This CDR3 is built from 16 residues. V gave up 0 bases and J gave up 3 bases, with 13 bases separating them. Germline CDR1 and CDR2: SGHRS and YFSETQ. For the CDR3, the DNA is TGCGCCAGCAGCTTGGGAACGGGGCGGGACAATCAGCCCCAGCATTTT. Its translation: CASSLGTGRDNQPQHF.

The rearrangement joins TRBV19 to TRBJ2-7, with a weak D call TRBD1 (6 bases). The germline gives CDR1 LNHDA, CDR2 SQIVND (reference sequence). Trimming pared 1 base from V and 7 bases from J, leaving 11 bases between. The CDR3 length is 13 residues. CDR3 region: CASSIGGGREQYF. CDR3 nucleotide sequence: TGTGCCAGTAGTATAGGAGGGGGTCGTGAGCAGTACTTC.

This chain links TRBV6-1 with TRBJ2-1, with 12 bases fitting TRBD2. The CDR3 length is 19 residues. Germline V gives CDR1 MNHNS, CDR2 SASEGT. V was pared by 1 base and J by 5 bases, with 12 bases of the junction left unmatched. The CDR3 region has the DNA TGTGCCAGCAGTGAAGATGAGCTAGCGGGAGGGCATTTAAACAATGAGCAGTTCTTC. Translation: CASSEDELAGGHLNNEQFF.

Points on this clone: Within the sample, other DNA sequences also encode this same CDR3. V usage is TRBV15 and J usage is TRBJ2-7; 7 bases align to TRBD2. This CDR3 is built from 15 residues. The junction had 5 bases not matched to a gene; V was cut back by 3 bases and J by 0 bases. Looked up from germline, CDR1 is LNHNV and CDR2 is YYDKDF (reference sequence). The CDR3 nucleotides read TGTGCCACCAGCAGGCCGGGCGGGAGCTCCTACGAGCAGTACTTC. Amino acid sequence: CATSRPGGSSYEQYF.

V is TRBV15 and J is TRBJ1-2; no clear D gene. Germline CDR1 is LNHNV and CDR2 is YYDKDF (reference sequence). Trimming stripped 0 bases from V and 4 bases from J, with 12 bases between. The CDR3 length is 15 residues. The CDR3 region has the DNA TGTGCCACCAGCAGAGATCGGAGGGTTACCTATGGCTACACCTTC. As protein: CATSRDRRVTYGYTF.

The V call is TRBV7-3, the J call TRBJ2-5; 8 positions match TRBD1. Unmatched junction bases numbered 3, after V lost 0 bases and J lost 3 bases. CDR3 size: 15 residues. Germline assignment: CDR1 SGHTA and CDR2 FQGTGA. CDR3 sequence reads: CASSLTGTGEETQYF. Written as DNA, the CDR3 is TGTGCCAGCAGCTTAACCGGGACAGGAGAAGAGACCCAGTACTTC.

V and J are TRBV7-9 and TRBJ2-1; 8 nucleotides match TRBD1. J was trimmed by 4 bases and V by 5 bases; bases with no gene match: 4. The CDR3 length is 14 residues. Germline CDR1 reads SEHNR; CDR2 reads FQNEAQ (reference sequence). The CDR3 loop reads CASSARQGYNEQFF. As DNA, the CDR3 is TGTGCCAGCAGCGCTCGACAGGGGTACAATGAGCAGTTCTTC.

This chain links TRBV7-3 with TRBJ2-2; D might be TRBD2 (6 bases). The CDR3 sequence is 15 residues long. CDR1 is SGHTA, CDR2 FQGTGA, per germline. Trimming stripped 4 bases from V and 2 bases from J, with 11 bases between. CDR3 coding DNA: TGTGCCAGCAGCTCCGGGGGACCCAACACCGGGGAGCTGTTTTTT. This encodes CASSSGGPNTGELFF.

This clone was seen just once. V and J are TRBV2 and TRBJ1-4, with TRBD1 matching over 9 bases. The CDR3 loop spans 16 amino acids. Per the germline V gene, CDR1 is SNHLY and CDR2 is FYNNEI. J was trimmed by 3 bases and V by 5 bases; bases with no gene match: 7. The CDR3, as DNA: TGTGCCAGCAGTATGACAGGGGGAGCAGCTAATGAAAAACTGTTTTTT. Translation gives CASSMTGGAANEKLFF. Supplemented by reference TRBV2 and TRBJ1-4, the full variable domain reads EPEVTQTPSHQVTQMGQEVILRCVPISNHLYFYWYRQILGQKVEFLVSFYNNEISEKSEIFDDQFSVERPDGSNFTLKIRSTKLEDSAMYFCASSMTGGAANEKLFFGSGTQLSVL.

This chain connects TRBV5-1 to TRBJ1-2, with D uncertain. This CDR3 spans 15 amino acids. V was clipped by 4 bases and J by 2 bases, with 15 bases between them. The germline V gene has CDR1 SGHRS and CDR2 YFSETQ. The CDR3 protein is CASSGQSSPNYGYTF. In DNA form, the CDR3 reads TGCGCCAGCAGCGGTCAGTCATCGCCCAACTATGGCTACACCTTC.

The chain employs TRBV30 and TRBJ1-4; no definite D call. The CDR3 has 15 amino acids. Germline V gene data show CDR1 as GTSNPN and CDR2 as SVGIG (reference sequence). V shed 6 bases and J shed 0 bases, with 14 bases lying between them. This CDR3 is CACTTTISTNEKLFF. DNA of the CDR3: TGTGCCTGCACTACCACGATTTCAACTAATGAAAAACTGTTTTTT.

This chain connects TRBV9 to TRBJ1-3; 8 bases align to TRBD1. This CDR3 has 16 amino acids. Germline V gene sequence: CDR1 SGDLS, CDR2 YYNGEE. J gave up 7 bases and V 0 bases, and 9 bases lay outside the gene matches. CDR3 amino acids: CASSVDPDRVVNTIYF. For the CDR3, the DNA is TGTGCCAGCAGCGTAGATCCGGACAGGGTAGTGAACACCATATATTTT.

The rearrangement links TRBV29-1 to TRBJ1-1, with D possibly matching TRBD1 (5 bases). This CDR3 has 13 residues. V lost 7 bases, J lost 2 bases, and 14 bases lay in between. Germline V gene sequence: CDR1 SQVTM, CDR2 ANQGSEA. In DNA, the CDR3 is TGCAGCGGGGAGGGGTTATTCAACACTGAAGCTTTCTTT. Translated: CSGEGLFNTEAFF.

CDR3 DNA: TGTGCCAGCACACAGTCCTACGAGCAGTACGTC. Protein product: CASTQSYEQYV. The chain carries TRBV2 and TRBJ2-7; D ambiguous. Per germline, CDR1 SNHLY and CDR2 FYNNEI. With 7 bases removed from V and 1 base from J, the gap between germline ends came to 5 bases. CDR3 length: 11 residues.

This clone was observed a handful of times. The V call is TRBV29-1, the J call TRBJ2-1, with 7 bases fitting TRBD2. The CDR3 totals 14 residues. The germline CDR1 and CDR2 sequences are SQVTM and ANQGSEA. With 6 bases clipped from V and 0 bases from J, the junction kept 5 bases outside the gene matches. The CDR3 loop is CSVPAGRSYNEQFF. The CDR3 nucleotides read TGCAGCGTCCCAGCGGGGCGCTCCTACAATGAGCAGTTCTTC.